The TCR beta chain under discussion was sequenced for a study of T cells in Graves' hyperthyroidism and ophthalmopathy. Study-level background: Upon initial diagnosis and before any treatment, peripheral blood was collected. Overall study results and limits: Ophthalmopathy onset followed model prediction by a median about six months. Separation of ophthalmopathy from stable hyperthyroidism was achieved by a 13 V-J model.

The CDR3 regions of TCR beta were amplified from RNA transcripts. Using the HTBI primer set, a first-round RT-PCR was run on the TCR CDR3. Each CDR3 protein is one row after TCRdb ran MiXCR on the multiplex PCR reads. The data hold some 250,000 distinct CDR3 sequences, with roughly 15% observed a single time. Sample collection date corresponds to first hyperthyroidism diagnosis, prior to any ophthalmopathy symptoms. This clonotype appeared many times. Its antigen is not identified. With V trimmed by 5 bases and J by 3 bases, 10 bases remained unmatched. From germline, CDR1 is SGHRS and CDR2 YFSETQ. This CDR3 is 15 amino acids long.

V is TRBV5-1 and J is TRBJ2-7, with TRBD2 identical over 8 bases. This receptor was obtained from a woman in her 40s with Graves' hyperthyroidism that later progressed to Graves' ophthalmopathy. Sequencing input: blood. The CDR3 DNA reads as TGCGCCAGCAGAGATGCGGGAGGAATACGCTACGAGCAGTACTTC. Translated, it gives CASRDAGGIRYEQYF.